This TCR beta chain appears in the sequencing data of a study of beta chain features in type 1 diabetes listed by TCRdb under 2018. The study in broad terms: No differences in mean age, gender distribution, total cell number or subset yield were found between patients and healthy donors. A total of roughly 100 million sorted cells were examined across all samples, and the number of cells per subset was strongly correlated with RNA yield. The study compared the TCRB repertoires of sorted circulating CD4+ T cell subsets in recently diagnosed type 1 diabetes patients with those in matched healthy donors. Naive and central memory subsets were obtained from all 30 or so donors, but regulatory and stem cell-like memory subsets were isolated from only 8 patients and 8 healthy donors. Study-wide conclusions, independent of this receptor: Naive, central memory and regulatory TCRB repertoires appeared to be more alike among patients than among healthy donors. PCR might favor shorter templates, but patient and control samples were amplified and corrected together, so any skew would affect both groups equally. Because cDNA rather than genomic DNA was sequenced, highly expressing activated cells could have been over-represented, although no difference in activation and CD3 levels was found between groups. In all four CD4+ subsets, TCRB CDR3 length was moderately but significantly shorter in type 1 diabetes patients. At VDJ recombination sites, type 1 diabetes patients had fewer insertions and more deleted nucleotides, which implies abnormalities in thymic rearrangement. Because small numbers of individuals were included in the HLA sub-analyses, any influence of HLA type on TCRB rearrangement was left unresolved.

The germline V gene yields MNHEY for CDR1 and SVGAGI for CDR2. The junction shows trimming of 5 bases on V and 1 base on J, and the gene matches do not reach 2 bases of it. Including the terminal cysteine and phenylalanine, the CDR3 comprises 13 residues. Only the CDR3 portion is preserved as DNA: 39 bases, with reading frame beginning at the first base. The High Capacity cDNA Reverse Transcription Kit was used to reverse transcribe all of the isolated RNA, meaning that expressed TCRB transcripts were what got sequenced. Naive, central memory and regulatory T cell samples underwent deep immunoSEQ sequencing, averaging roughly 3.5 million total reads per sample. After sorted cells were lysed in RLT buffer, RNA was extracted with DNase-treated RNeasy Micro or Mini kits, with the choice depending on cell number. To prevent cross-contamination, each cell subset was processed individually, whereas patient and healthy donor samples were processed jointly. Using the immunoSEQ multiplex PCR, TCRB sequences were amplified from cDNA into 87-bp fragments spanning the CDR3 region. Sequencing of the amplicons was performed on the Illumina HiSeq platform. From the authors' description of their analysis: PCR bias was computationally corrected using synthetic template baselines, reads within Hamming distance 2 were collapsed, and singletons that could not be merged were discarded. Reads were aligned against IMGT to assign V, D and J genes, CDR3 length and insertions or deletions at six rearrangement sites. Within each subset, clonotype counts were normalized to sorted cell number, and only after that were true diversity and Gini coefficients computed with the tcR R package. The overlap coefficient, calculated on TCRB nucleotide sequences, was used to quantify repertoire sharing. Out-of-frame TCRB sequences from naive cells were analyzed to stand in for the pre-selection repertoire. The source is immuneACCESS, and TCRdb retained only in-frame sequences with V and J called. Part of the clones is not carried over; for the studies checked, unresolved V genes explain less than half of this, and the remainder is unexplained. The V and J calls and clone size come from that table; D and trimming were worked out from the DNA. Counted in this sample were some 400,000 clones; more than 13% of them appeared once. Roughly 0.017% of the sample lies in the top ten.

This clone occurred a few times. Its antigen remains unidentified. Qualities for individual bases were not recorded, and no much larger clone is one base off. From each donor, a single peripheral blood sample of 90 to 150 mL on average was drawn into heparinised tubes. Using a panel that included CD45RO, CCR7, CD25, CD127, CD95 and CD27, naive, central memory, regulatory and stem cell-like memory CD4+ T cells were sorted on a BD FACSAria II. All sorted populations exceeded 95% purity. PBMCs were isolated immediately by Lymphoprep density gradient centrifugation and stained directly without culture. Samples were stained and sorted in pairs, with one healthy donor and one patient per experiment, so that batch effects were minimized.

This sequence was found in a young woman in good health. Sequencing was done on a sample of naive CD4+ T cells from blood. This specimen's cell subset or site label, interpreted: true naive CD4+ T cells. The chain uses TRBV6-5 and TRBJ2-7, and 7 bases in between align with TRBD2. The sequenced DNA is TGTGCCAGCAGTACTAGCGCTTCCTACGAGCAGTACTTC. Its amino acids are CASSTSASYEQYF.